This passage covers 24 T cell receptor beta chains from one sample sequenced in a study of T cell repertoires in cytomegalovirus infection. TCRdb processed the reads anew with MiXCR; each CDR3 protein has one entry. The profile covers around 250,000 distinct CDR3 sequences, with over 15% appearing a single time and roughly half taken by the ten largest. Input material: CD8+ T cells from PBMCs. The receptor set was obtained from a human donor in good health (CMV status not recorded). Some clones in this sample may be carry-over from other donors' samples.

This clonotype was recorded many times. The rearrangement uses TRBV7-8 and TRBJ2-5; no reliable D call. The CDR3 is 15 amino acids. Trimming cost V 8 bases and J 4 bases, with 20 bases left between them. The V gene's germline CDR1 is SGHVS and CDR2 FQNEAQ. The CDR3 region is CASSAGVRIPETQYF. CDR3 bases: TGTGCCAGCTCGGCTGGTGTCAGAATCCCAGAGACCCAGTACTTC.

The DNA for the CDR3 is TGTGCCAGCAGCCAAGATCCATGGCACGAGCAGTACTTC. This codes for CASSQDPWHEQYF. The chain uses TRBV14 and TRBJ2-7; D gene uncertain. This CDR3 contains 13 residues. CDR1 and CDR2 from the germline V gene are SGHDN and FVKESK. Trimming removed 0 bases from V and 5 bases from J, with 8 bases in between.

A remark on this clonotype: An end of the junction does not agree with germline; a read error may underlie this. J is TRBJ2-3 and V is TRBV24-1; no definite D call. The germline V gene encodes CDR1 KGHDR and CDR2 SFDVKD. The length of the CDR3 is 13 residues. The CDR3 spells CATGEVSWDTQYF. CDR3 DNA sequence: TGTGCCACCGGTGAGGTTTCGTGGGATACGCAGTATTTT.

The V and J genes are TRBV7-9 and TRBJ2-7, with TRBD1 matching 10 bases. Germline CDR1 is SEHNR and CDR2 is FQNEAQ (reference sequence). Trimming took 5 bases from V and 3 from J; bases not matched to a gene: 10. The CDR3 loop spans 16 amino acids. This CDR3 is CASSPRSGTGVYEQYF. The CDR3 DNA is TGTGCCAGCAGCCCTAGATCCGGGACAGGGGTCTACGAGCAGTACTTC.

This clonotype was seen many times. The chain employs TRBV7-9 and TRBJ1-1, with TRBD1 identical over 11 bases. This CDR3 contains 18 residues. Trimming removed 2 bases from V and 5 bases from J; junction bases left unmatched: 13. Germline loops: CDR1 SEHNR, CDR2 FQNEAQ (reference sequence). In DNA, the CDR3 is TGTGCCAGCAGCTTACGGACAGGGGGCTTCGGCTCTAGGACTGAAGCTTTCTTT. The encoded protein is CASSLRTGGFGSRTEAFF.

This CDR3 is CASSQGPSPSSYNEQFF. The CDR3 DNA is TGTGCCAGCAGCCAGGGACCTAGCCCTAGCTCCTACAATGAGCAGTTCTTC. V gene TRBV14 combines with J gene TRBJ2-1, with D perhaps being TRBD1 or TRBD2 (5 bases each). The V and J ends lost 3 bases and 0 bases respectively, with 15 bases between them. This CDR3 contains 17 residues. Germline CDR1 reads SGHDN; CDR2 reads FVKESK.

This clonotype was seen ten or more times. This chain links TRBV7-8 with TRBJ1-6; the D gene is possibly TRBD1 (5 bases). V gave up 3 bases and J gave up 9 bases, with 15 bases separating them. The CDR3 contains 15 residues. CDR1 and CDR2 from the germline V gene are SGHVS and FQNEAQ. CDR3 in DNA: TGTGCCAGCAGCTTCTACGCGGGGGAGGGTTCACCCCTCCACTTT. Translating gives CASSFYAGEGSPLHF. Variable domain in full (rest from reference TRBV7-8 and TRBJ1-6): GAGVSQSPRYKVAKRGQDVALRCDPISGHVSLFWYQQALGQGPEFLTYFQNEAQLDKSGLPSDRFFAERPEGSVSTLKIQRTQQEDSAVYLCASSFYAGEGSPLHFGNGTRLTVT.

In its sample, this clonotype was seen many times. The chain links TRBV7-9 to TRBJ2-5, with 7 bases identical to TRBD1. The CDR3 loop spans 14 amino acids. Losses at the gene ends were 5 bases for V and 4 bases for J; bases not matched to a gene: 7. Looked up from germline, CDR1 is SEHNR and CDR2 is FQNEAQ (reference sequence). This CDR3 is CASSPRDRRETQYF. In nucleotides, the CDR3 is TGTGCCAGCAGCCCTCGGGACAGAAGAGAGACCCAGTACTTC.

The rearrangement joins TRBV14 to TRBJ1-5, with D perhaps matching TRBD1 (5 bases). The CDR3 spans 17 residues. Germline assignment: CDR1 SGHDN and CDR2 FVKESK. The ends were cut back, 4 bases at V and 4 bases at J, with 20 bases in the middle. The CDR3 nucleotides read TGTGCCAGCAGCCTCTTCCGAGGAAAGGGGTGGAATCAGCCCCAGCATTTT. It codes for CASSLFRGKGWNQPQHF.

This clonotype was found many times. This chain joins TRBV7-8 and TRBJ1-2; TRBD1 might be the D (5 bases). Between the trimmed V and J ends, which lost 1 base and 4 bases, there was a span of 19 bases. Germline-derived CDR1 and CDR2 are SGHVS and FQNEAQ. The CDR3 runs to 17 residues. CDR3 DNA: TGTGCCAGCAGCTTAGTTGATTCAGGGACGGTCGGCTATGGCTACACCTTC. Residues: CASSLVDSGTVGYGYTF.

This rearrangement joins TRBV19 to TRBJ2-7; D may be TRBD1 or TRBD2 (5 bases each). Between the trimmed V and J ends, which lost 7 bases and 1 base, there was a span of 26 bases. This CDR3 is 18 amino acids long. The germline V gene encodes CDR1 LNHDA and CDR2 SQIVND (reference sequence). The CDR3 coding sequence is TGTGCCAGTACCCGAAGCCTATTCAGGGTAGGGGAGTCCTACGAGCAGTACTTC. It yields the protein CASTRSLFRVGESYEQYF.

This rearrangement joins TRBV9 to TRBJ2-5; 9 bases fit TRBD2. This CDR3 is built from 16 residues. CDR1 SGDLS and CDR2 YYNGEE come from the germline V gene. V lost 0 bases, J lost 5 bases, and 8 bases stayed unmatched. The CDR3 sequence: CASSVASGLAGETQYF. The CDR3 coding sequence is TGTGCCAGCAGCGTAGCCTCGGGACTAGCAGGGGAGACCCAGTACTTC.

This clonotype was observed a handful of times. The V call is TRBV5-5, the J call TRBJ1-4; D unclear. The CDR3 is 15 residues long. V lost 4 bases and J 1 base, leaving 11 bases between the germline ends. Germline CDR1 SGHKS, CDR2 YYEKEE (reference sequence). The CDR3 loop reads CASSATRETNEKLFF. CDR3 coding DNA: TGTGCCAGCAGCGCGACTCGAGAAACTAATGAAAAACTGTTTTTT.

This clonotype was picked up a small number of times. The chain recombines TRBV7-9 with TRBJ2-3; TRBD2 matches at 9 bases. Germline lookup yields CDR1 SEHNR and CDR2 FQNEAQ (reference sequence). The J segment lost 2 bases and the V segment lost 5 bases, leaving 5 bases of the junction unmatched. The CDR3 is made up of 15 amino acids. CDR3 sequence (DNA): TGTGCCAGCAGCGGTAGCGGGGGATTCACAGATACGCAGTATTTT. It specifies CASSGSGGFTDTQYF. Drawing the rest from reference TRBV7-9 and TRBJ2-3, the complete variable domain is DTGVSQNPRHKITKRGQNVTFRCDPISEHNRLYWYRQTLGQGPEFLTYFQNEAQLEKSRLLSDRFSAERPKGSFSTLEIQRTEQGDSAMYLCASSGSGGFTDTQYFGPGTRLTVL.

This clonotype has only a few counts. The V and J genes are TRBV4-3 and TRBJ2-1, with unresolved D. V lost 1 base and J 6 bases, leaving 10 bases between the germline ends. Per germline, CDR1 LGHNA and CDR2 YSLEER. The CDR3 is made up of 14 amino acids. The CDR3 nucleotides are TGCGCCAGCAGCCAAGGGACGGAAAGCAATGAGCAGTTCTTC. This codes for CASSQGTESNEQFF.

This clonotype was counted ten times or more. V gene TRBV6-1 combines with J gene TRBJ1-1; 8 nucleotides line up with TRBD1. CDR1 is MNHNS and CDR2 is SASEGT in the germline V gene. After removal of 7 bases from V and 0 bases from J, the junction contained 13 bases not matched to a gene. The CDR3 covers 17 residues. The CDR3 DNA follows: TGTGCCAGCACTCTGCGATTGGACAGGGTGGTGAACACTGAAGCTTTCTTT. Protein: CASTLRLDRVVNTEAFF.

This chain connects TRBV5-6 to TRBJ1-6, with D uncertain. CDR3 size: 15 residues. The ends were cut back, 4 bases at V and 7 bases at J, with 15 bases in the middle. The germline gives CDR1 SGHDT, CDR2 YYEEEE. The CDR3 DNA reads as TGTGCCAGCAGCGATAGACTCGGAAGCAATTCACCCCTCCACTTT. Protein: CASSDRLGSNSPLHF.

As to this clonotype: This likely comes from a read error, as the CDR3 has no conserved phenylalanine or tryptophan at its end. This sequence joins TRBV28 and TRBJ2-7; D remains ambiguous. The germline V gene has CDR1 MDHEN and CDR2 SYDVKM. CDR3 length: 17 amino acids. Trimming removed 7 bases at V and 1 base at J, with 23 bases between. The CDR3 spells CASTPQAGSDLSYEQYI. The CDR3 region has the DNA TGTGCCAGCACCCCTCAAGCAGGTTCCGATCTTTCCTACGAGCAGTACATC.

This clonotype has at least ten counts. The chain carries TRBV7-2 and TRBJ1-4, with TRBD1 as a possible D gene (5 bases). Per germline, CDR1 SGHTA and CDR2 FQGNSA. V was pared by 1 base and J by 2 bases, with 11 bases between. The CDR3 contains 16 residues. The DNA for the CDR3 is TGTGCCAGCAGCTTAGGGGGACGGAGGACTAATGAAAAACTGTTTTTT. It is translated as CASSLGGRRTNEKLFF. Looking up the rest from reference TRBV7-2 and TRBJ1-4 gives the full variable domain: GAGVSQSPSNKVTEKGKDVELRCDPISGHTALYWYRQSLGQGLEFLIYFQGNSAPDKSGLPSDRFSAERTGGSVSTLTIQRTQQEDSAVYLCASSLGGRRTNEKLFFGSGTQLSVL.

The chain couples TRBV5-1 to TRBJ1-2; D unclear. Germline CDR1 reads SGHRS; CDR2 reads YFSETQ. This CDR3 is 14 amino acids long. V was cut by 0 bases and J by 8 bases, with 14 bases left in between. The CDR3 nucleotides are TGCGCCAGCAGCTTGGATTACATGCCCAGGGGCTACACCTTC. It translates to CASSLDYMPRGYTF.

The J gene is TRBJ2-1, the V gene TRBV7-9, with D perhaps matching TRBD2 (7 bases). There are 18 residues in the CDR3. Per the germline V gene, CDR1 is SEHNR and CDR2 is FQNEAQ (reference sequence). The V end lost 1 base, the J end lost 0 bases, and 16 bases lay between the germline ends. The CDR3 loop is CASSLDFSGGASYNEQFF. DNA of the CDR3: TGTGCCAGCAGCTTAGACTTCTCTGGGGGGGCCTCCTACAATGAGCAGTTCTTC.

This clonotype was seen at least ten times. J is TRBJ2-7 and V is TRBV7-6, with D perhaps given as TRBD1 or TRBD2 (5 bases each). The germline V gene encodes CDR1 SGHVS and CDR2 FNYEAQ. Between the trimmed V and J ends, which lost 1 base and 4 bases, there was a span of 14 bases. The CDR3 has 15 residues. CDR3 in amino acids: CASSLEQDGVYEQYF. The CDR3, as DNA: TGTGCCAGCAGCTTAGAACAGGACGGGGTGTACGAGCAGTACTTC.

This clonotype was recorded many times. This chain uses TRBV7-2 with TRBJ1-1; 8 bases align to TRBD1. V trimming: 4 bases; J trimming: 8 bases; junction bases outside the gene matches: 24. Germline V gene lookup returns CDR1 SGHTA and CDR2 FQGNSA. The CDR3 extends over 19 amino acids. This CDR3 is CASSWHRDRSPIGRVEAFF. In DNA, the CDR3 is TGTGCCAGCAGCTGGCACCGGGACAGGTCGCCGATCGGGAGAGTCGAAGCTTTCTTT.

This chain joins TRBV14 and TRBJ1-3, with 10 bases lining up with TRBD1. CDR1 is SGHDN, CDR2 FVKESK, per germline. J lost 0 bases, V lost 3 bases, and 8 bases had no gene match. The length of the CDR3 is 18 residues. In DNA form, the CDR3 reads TGTGCCAGCAGCCAGTCCCGGGACAGGGGATTCTCTGGAAACACCATATATTTT. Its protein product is CASSQSRDRGFSGNTIYF.